This is a list of T cell receptor beta chains from one sample in a study of CD8 T cells in ankylosing spondylitis. TCRdb passed the 5' RACE reads through MiXCR, listing each CDR3 protein once. This sample has about 330,000 distinct CDR3 sequences, with approximately 8.2% found just once. Source material: blood, either unsorted or a sorted T cell fraction (not recorded which). The receptor set was obtained from a male donor with ankylosing spondylitis. The CDR3 runs from the conserved cysteine through the conserved F or W. The D gene is left open where the match is weak. For some rows the clone size is stated as once, few or many, or as a class when expanded; others skip it.

clone_size	d_call	cdr3_length	v_call	j_call	cdr3_nt	cdr3_aa
few	NA	15	TRBV29-1	TRBJ1-2	TGCAGCGTTGAACGCATCCCTCGTCTAACTGACGGCTACACCTTC	CSVERIPRLTDGYTF
many	NA	13	TRBV12-3/TRBV12-4	TRBJ2-1	TGTGCCAGCGCGGGTCTCCTGGGAAATGAGCAGTTCTTC	CASAGLLGNEQFF
many	TRBD1	20	TRBV7-8	TRBJ1-3	TGTGCCAGCAGCTCTATCGGCGTGGACAGGGGGCGGCTTAGTGGAAACACCATATATTTT	CASSSIGVDRGRLSGNTIYF
once	NA	13	TRBV7-3	TRBJ2-3	TGTGCCAGCAGCTTCGTAGTAGCAGATACGCAGTATTTT	CASSFVVADTQYF
NA	TRBD1	15	TRBV28	TRBJ2-2	TGTGCCAGCAGTTCTTCTGCACAGGGGCCCGGGGAGCTGTTTTTT	CASSSSAQGPGELFF
few	TRBD1	17	TRBV20-1	TRBJ2-3	TGCAGTGCTGGGGGGACAGGACTATTGGGAACCACAGATACGCAGTATTTT	CSAGGTGLLGTTDTQYF
many	NA	15	TRBV2	TRBJ2-5	TGTGCCAGCAGAGGATGGGCGGGATCTACCGAGACCCAGTACTTC	CASRGWAGSTETQYF
NA	NA	11	TRBV29-1	TRBJ2-1	TGCAGCTACTACAACTACAATGAGCAGTTCTTC	CSYYNYNEQFF
few	NA	15	TRBV5-1	TRBJ1-4	TGCGCCAGCGGACCCGACTGGGGAACTAATGAAAAACTGTTTTTT	CASGPDWGTNEKLFF
many	TRBD1	12	TRBV3-1	TRBJ1-2	TGTGCCAGCAGTCAGGGGGCGCGTGGCTACACCTTC	CASSQGARGYTF
few	TRBD2	16	TRBV20-1	TRBJ2-7	TGCAGTGCTAGACCTACGGGACTAGCGGGAGGGCGTGAGCAGTACTTC	CSARPTGLAGGREQYF
NA	NA	14	TRBV20-1	TRBJ2-5	TGCAGTGCTAAAGTTCTAACACTACAAGAGACCCAGTACTTC	CSAKVLTLQETQYF
few	NA	13	TRBV29-1	TRBJ2-6	TGCAGATACGACAGGTCTGGGGCCAACGTCCTGACTTTC	CRYDRSGANVLTF
many	NA	18	TRBV4-1	TRBJ2-3	TGCGCCAGCAGCCAAGAGGCATGGTCCGATACTAGCACAGATACGCAGTATTTT	CASSQEAWSDTSTDTQYF
few	TRBD1	14	TRBV28	TRBJ2-7	TGTGCCAGCCGAACTCCGGGACAGTCCTACGAGCAGTACTTC	CASRTPGQSYEQYF
NA	NA	16	TRBV19	TRBJ1-1	TGTGCCAGTAGTATAGGAGGTCGGAGACTGAACACTGAAGCTTTCTTT	CASSIGGRRLNTEAFF
many	NA	15	TRBV25-1	TRBJ2-2	TGTGCCAGCAGTGAATGGGGGTCCGGAACCGGGGAGCTGTTTTTT	CASSEWGSGTGELFF
few	TRBD2	16	TRBV18	TRBJ2-3	TGTGCCAGCTCACCAAGGACTAGCGGGGGCACAGATACGCAGTATTTT	CASSPRTSGGTDTQYF
few	TRBD2	14	TRBV29-1	TRBJ2-3	TGCAGCGTCCGGACTAGCGGGATCACAGATACGCAGTATTTT	CSVRTSGITDTQYF
many	NA	13	TRBV29-1	TRBJ2-3	TGCAGCGTTGAGCGAGGGGACACAGATACGCAGTATTTT	CSVERGDTDTQYF
NA	NA	16	TRBV10-3	TRBJ1-4	TGTGCCATCAGACCCGCGGGGGCAGGGGAGGATGAAAAACTGTTTTTT	CAIRPAGAGEDEKLFF
few	NA	16	TRBV7-9	TRBJ2-3	TGTGCCAGCAGCTTAGAGGAGGGGACCGACACAGATACGCAGTATTTT	CASSLEEGTDTDTQYF